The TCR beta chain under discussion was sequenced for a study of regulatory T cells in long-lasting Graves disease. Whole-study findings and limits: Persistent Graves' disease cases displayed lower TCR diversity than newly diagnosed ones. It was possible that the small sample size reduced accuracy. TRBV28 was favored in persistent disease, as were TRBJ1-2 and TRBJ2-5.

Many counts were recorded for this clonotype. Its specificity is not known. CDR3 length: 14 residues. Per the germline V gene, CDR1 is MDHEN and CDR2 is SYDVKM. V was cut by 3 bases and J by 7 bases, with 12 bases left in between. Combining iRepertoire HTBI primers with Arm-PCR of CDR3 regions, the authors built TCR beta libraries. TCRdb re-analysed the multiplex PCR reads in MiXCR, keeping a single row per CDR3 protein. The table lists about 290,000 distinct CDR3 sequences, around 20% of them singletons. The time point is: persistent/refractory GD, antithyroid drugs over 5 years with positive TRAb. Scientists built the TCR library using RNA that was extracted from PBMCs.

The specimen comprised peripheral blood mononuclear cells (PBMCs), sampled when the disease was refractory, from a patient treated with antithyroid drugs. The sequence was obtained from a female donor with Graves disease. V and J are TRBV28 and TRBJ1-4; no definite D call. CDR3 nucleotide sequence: TGTGCCAGCAGTTTCGAGGGTGAGAGTGAAAAACTGTTTTTT. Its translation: CASSFEGESEKLFF.